The rows below give T cell receptor beta chains drawn from one sample of a study of shared clonotypes between healthy human individuals. Clones were sequenced by immunoSEQ multiplex PCR, and TCRdb holds only the in-frame ones, with some missing. The profile shows some 2,500,000 clones, approximately 93% of them singletons. The sample comprised naive CD4+ T cells from PBMCs. The receptors were gathered from a man between 18 and 29 years old in good health. Some clones in this sample may be carry-over from other donors' samples. CDR3s include the opening cysteine and the closing phenylalanine or tryptophan. D genes are given only for firm matches. Size values are once, few and many counts, or a class for expanded clones, and some rows have none.

v_call: TRBV4-1; d_call: NA; j_call: TRBJ1-2; clone_size: NA; cdr3_aa: CASSQAWGDYGYTF; cdr3_nt: TGCGCCAGCAGCCAAGCTTGGGGAGACTATGGCTACACCTTC
v_call: TRBV7-9; d_call: NA; j_call: TRBJ1-3; clone_size: NA; cdr3_aa: CASSTPRGPGNTIYF; cdr3_nt: TGTGCCAGCAGCACCCCGCGGGGGCCTGGAAACACCATATATTTT
v_call: TRBV7-9; d_call: NA; j_call: TRBJ2-2; clone_size: NA; cdr3_aa: CASSARDNTGELFF; cdr3_nt: TGTGCCAGCAGCGCCCGGGACAACACCGGGGAGCTGTTTTTT
v_call: TRBV30; d_call: NA; j_call: TRBJ1-2; clone_size: NA; cdr3_aa: CAWSGRYREHGYTF; cdr3_nt: TGTGCCTGGAGTGGCCGGTACAGGGAGCATGGCTACACCTTC
v_call: TRBV5-4; d_call: NA; j_call: TRBJ1-1; clone_size: NA; cdr3_aa: CASSLGQNRVSTEAFF; cdr3_nt: TGTGCCAGCAGCTTGGGTCAAAACAGGGTTAGCACTGAAGCTTTCTTT
v_call: TRBV27; d_call: NA; j_call: TRBJ1-2; clone_size: NA; cdr3_aa: CASSLLRPQGGYGYTF; cdr3_nt: TGTGCCAGCAGTTTGCTGAGGCCCCAGGGAGGCTATGGCTACACCTTC
v_call: TRBV29-1; d_call: TRBD1; j_call: TRBJ1-2; clone_size: NA; cdr3_aa: CSVATRGDGYTF; cdr3_nt: TGCAGCGTTGCGACCAGGGGGGATGGCTACACCTTC
v_call: TRBV9; d_call: NA; j_call: TRBJ2-1; clone_size: NA; cdr3_aa: CASSATTRADEQFF; cdr3_nt: TGTGCCAGCAGCGCCACCACTAGAGCCGATGAGCAGTTCTTC
v_call: TRBV25-1; d_call: TRBD1; j_call: TRBJ2-2; clone_size: NA; cdr3_aa: CASSEMGQGFGELFF; cdr3_nt: TGTGCCAGCAGTGAAATGGGACAGGGCTTCGGGGAGCTGTTTTTT
v_call: TRBV7-3; d_call: TRBD2; j_call: TRBJ2-3; clone_size: NA; cdr3_aa: CASSLGGLAGGVTDTQYF; cdr3_nt: TGTGCCAGCAGCTTGGGTGGACTAGCGGGAGGGGTTACAGATACGCAGTATTTT
v_call: TRBV15; d_call: TRBD2; j_call: TRBJ2-3; clone_size: NA; cdr3_aa: CATSRAASGRWDTQYF; cdr3_nt: TGTGCCACCAGCAGAGCGGCTAGCGGGAGGTGGGATACGCAGTATTTT
v_call: TRBV2; d_call: NA; j_call: TRBJ1-4; clone_size: once; cdr3_aa: CASSVGGGREKLFF; cdr3_nt: TGTGCCAGCAGTGTGGGGGGAGGAAGGGAAAAACTGTTTTTT
v_call: TRBV28; d_call: TRBD2; j_call: TRBJ2-3; clone_size: NA; cdr3_aa: CASSRTSEDTQYF; cdr3_nt: TGTGCCAGCAGCCGGACTAGCGAGGATACGCAGTATTTT
v_call: TRBV7-2; d_call: TRBD1; j_call: TRBJ2-4; clone_size: NA; cdr3_aa: CASSPQGENIQYF; cdr3_nt: TGTGCCAGCAGCCCCCAGGGGGAAAACATTCAGTACTTC
v_call: TRBV7-9; d_call: NA; j_call: TRBJ2-7; clone_size: NA; cdr3_aa: CASSLAGTTLNEQYF; cdr3_nt: TGTGCCAGCAGCTTGGCCGGGACAACTCTAAACGAGCAGTACTTC
v_call: TRBV5-1; d_call: NA; j_call: TRBJ2-6; clone_size: NA; cdr3_aa: CASSLEGRVDGANVLTF; cdr3_nt: TGCGCCAGCAGCTTGGAAGGCAGGGTCGATGGGGCCAACGTCCTGACTTTC
v_call: TRBV5-1; d_call: NA; j_call: TRBJ1-1; clone_size: NA; cdr3_aa: CASSADGGNTEAFF; cdr3_nt: TGCGCCAGCAGCGCGGACGGAGGGAACACTGAAGCTTTCTTT
v_call: TRBV10-3; d_call: NA; j_call: TRBJ1-1; clone_size: NA; cdr3_aa: CAISESMNTEAFF; cdr3_nt: TGTGCCATCAGTGAGTCTATGAACACTGAAGCTTTCTTT
v_call: TRBV5-3; d_call: TRBD2; j_call: TRBJ2-1; clone_size: once; cdr3_aa: CARSLGCQREEVNEQFF; cdr3_nt: TGTGCCAGAAGCTTGGGATGCCAGCGGGAGGAGGTGAATGAGCAGTTCTTC
v_call: TRBV5-1; d_call: NA; j_call: TRBJ2-5; clone_size: NA; cdr3_aa: CASSLGLKETQYF; cdr3_nt: TGCGCCAGCAGCTTGGGACTTAAAGAGACCCAGTACTTC
v_call: TRBV5-1; d_call: TRBD2; j_call: TRBJ2-1; clone_size: NA; cdr3_aa: CASSRGLAGVYNEQFF; cdr3_nt: TGCGCCAGCAGCCGTGGACTAGCGGGGGTCTACAATGAGCAGTTCTTC
v_call: TRBV30; d_call: TRBD1; j_call: TRBJ1-1; clone_size: once; cdr3_aa: CAWSSSEGRGKTEAFF; cdr3_nt: TGTGCCTGGAGTTCCTCCGAGGGCAGGGGGAAAACTGAAGCTTTCTTT
v_call: TRBV14; d_call: NA; j_call: TRBJ1-2; clone_size: NA; cdr3_aa: CASSQRTDNYGYTF; cdr3_nt: TGTGCCAGCAGCCAACGGACAGATAACTATGGCTACACCTTC
v_call: TRBV28; d_call: TRBD1; j_call: TRBJ2-5; clone_size: NA; cdr3_aa: CASSKTGGEETQYF; cdr3_nt: TGTGCCAGCAGCAAGACAGGGGGTGAAGAGACCCAGTACTTC